This T cell receptor beta chain originates from a study of tumor-infiltrating lymphocytes in primary liver carcinoma. Study as a whole: Patients comprised men and women whose ages fell between 30 and 69 years.

With respect to this clonotype: Its antigen remains unidentified.

Reverse transcription of approximately 520 ng total RNA with a constant-region primer produced TCR beta cDNA. Employing slightly modified ARM-PCR, three nested multiplex PCR rounds were run, and these gave rise to the TCR beta libraries. Forward primers for TRBV1-TRBV30 and a C-beta reverse primer served the first two PCR rounds, at about 10 cycles each. One entry per CDR3 protein, called by TCRdb with MiXCR from the multiplex PCR reads. The table records fewer than 400,000 distinct CDR3 sequences, 50% to 60% of them present only once. The study's findings and limits: Tumors had a top-250-clone fraction that was significantly higher than blood (p = 0.039).

CDR1 is MNHNS, CDR2 SASEGT, per germline. This CDR3 comprises 14 residues. Germline DNA was also extracted, and blood RNA derived from unsorted whole blood. V usage is TRBV6-1 and J usage is TRBJ2-7, with 7 bases lining up with TRBD1. The TCR originated in a woman aged 25 to 39 with primary liver carcinoma and hepatitis B virus infection. Material: peripheral blood. The CDR3 DNA reads as TGTGCTAACAGGGGACAGACAAGCTCCTACGAGCAGTACTTC. Amino acids: CANRGQTSSYEQYF.